A single sample is the source of the 18 T cell receptor beta chains below, sequenced in a study of shared clonotypes between healthy human individuals. It was CD45RO-negative cells, positively selected for CCR7, that made up naive CD8 cells, with terminally differentiated effector memory CD45RA+ cells excluded. Here immunoSEQ multiplex PCR was the method, and the copy in TCRdb shows in-frame clones only, minus some. This table holds about 580,000 clones, about 98% found once. Material for sequencing was naive CD8+ T cells sorted from blood. All receptors derive from a young man in good health.

The V and J genes are TRBV28 and TRBJ1-4, with D possibly matching TRBD1 (6 bases). The CDR3 has 16 residues. Germline V gene lookup returns CDR1 MDHEN and CDR2 SYDVKM. The V end lost 6 bases, the J end lost 5 bases, and 19 bases lay between the germline ends. CDR3 sequence reads: CASSPGEDSQNEKLFF. The CDR3, as DNA: TGTGCCAGCAGCCCCGGGGAGGACAGCCAAAATGAAAAACTGTTTTTT.

J is TRBJ2-1 and V is TRBV29-1, with TRBD2 matching 8 bases. Per germline, CDR1 SQVTM and CDR2 ANQGSEA. The CDR3 contains 16 residues. The trim removed 2 bases at V and 5 bases at J, leaving 11 bases unmatched. Written as DNA, the CDR3 is TGCAGCGTTGAATTTCCTCTGCGGGAGGACAACAATGAGCAGTTCTTC. Amino acid sequence: CSVEFPLREDNNEQFF.

V and J are TRBV28 and TRBJ2-7; 7 nucleotides line up with TRBD1. Unmatched junction bases numbered 9, after V lost 7 bases and J lost 3 bases. Germline CDR1 and CDR2: MDHEN and SYDVKM. The CDR3 sequence is 14 residues long. CDR3 nucleotides: TGTGCCAGCACCCTTAGGACAGGTCGCTACGAGCAGTACTTC. Translated, it gives CASTLRTGRYEQYF.

The gene calls are TRBV21-1 and TRBJ2-1. TRBV21-1 is termed a pseudogene. The CDR3 has 15 amino acids. The CDR3 reads CASSKRSYFHNEQFF. The CDR3 DNA is TGTGCCAGCAGCAAAAGGTCCTATTTCCACAATGAGCAGTTCTTC.

The V gene is TRBV9, the J gene TRBJ2-7, with 7 bases aligning to TRBD2. Germline lookup yields CDR1 SGDLS and CDR2 YYNGEE. The CDR3 has 20 residues. V gave up 0 bases and J gave up 3 bases; unmatched junction bases: 21. CDR3 coding DNA: TGTGCCAGCAGCGTAGTGTGCCGAGCGGGACCTGTGGTAGCATTCTACGAGCAGTACTTC. This gives the protein CASSVVCRAGPVVAFYEQYF.

The CDR3 loop reads CASSPGGTQFF. DNA of the CDR3: TGCGCCAGCAGCCCCGGGGGGACGCAGTTCTTC. V is TRBV10-2 and J is TRBJ2-1, with TRBD2 matching 7 bases. There are 11 residues in the CDR3. Germline trimming cut 6 bases from V and 12 bases from J; bases unmatched to any gene: 5. Per the germline V gene, CDR1 is WSHSY and CDR2 is SAAADI.

The chain couples TRBV6-5 to TRBJ1-2, with 7 bases fitting TRBD1. V lost 7 bases and J lost 7; bases outside the gene matches: 15. Germline V gives CDR1 MNHEY, CDR2 SVGAGI. CDR3 length equals 15 residues. CDR3 protein: CASTPAPGQVLGYTF. The DNA for the CDR3 is TGTGCCAGCACGCCCGCACCCGGACAGGTACTTGGCTACACCTTC.

This rearrangement joins TRBV6-5 to TRBJ2-7; D is possibly TRBD2 (5 bases). Germline lookup yields CDR1 MNHEY and CDR2 SVGAGI. The CDR3 sequence is 13 residues long. Trimming pared 5 bases from V and 0 bases from J, leaving 8 bases between. This chain's CDR3 is CASSQLVSYEQYF. The CDR3 bases are TGTGCCAGCAGTCAACTAGTCTCCTACGAGCAGTACTTC.

V is TRBV29-1 and J is TRBJ2-1; D is uncertain. Trimming stripped 3 bases from V and 2 bases from J, with 17 bases between. CDR1 is SQVTM, CDR2 ANQGSEA, per germline. This CDR3 is built from 16 residues. The CDR3 coding sequence is TGCAGCGTTGAGTCCTTTTTAGCAGGAGCCTACAATGAGCAGTTCTTC. It specifies CSVESFLAGAYNEQFF.

J is TRBJ1-1 and V is TRBV29-1; 9 nucleotides line up with TRBD1. The CDR3 totals 16 residues. With 5 bases clipped from V and 3 bases from J, the junction kept 13 bases outside the gene matches. The germline CDR1 and CDR2 sequences are SQVTM and ANQGSEA. CDR3 protein: CSVPFGDRETDTEAFF. The CDR3, as DNA: TGCAGCGTTCCCTTTGGGGACAGGGAGACCGACACTGAAGCTTTCTTT.

The chain is built from TRBV2 and TRBJ2-5, with 7 bases lining up with TRBD1. After removal of 6 bases from V and 1 base from J, the junction contained 8 bases not matched to a gene. CDR3 size: 15 residues. CDR1 and CDR2 from the germline V gene are SNHLY and FYNNEI. The CDR3: CASSGTTGIQETQYF. For the CDR3, the DNA is TGTGCCAGCAGCGGAACGACAGGGATCCAAGAGACCCAGTACTTC. The whole variable domain, filled in from reference TRBV2 and TRBJ2-5, reads EPEVTQTPSHQVTQMGQEVILRCVPISNHLYFYWYRQILGQKVEFLVSFYNNEISEKSEIFDDQFSVERPDGSNFTLKIRSTKLEDSAMYFCASSGTTGIQETQYFGPGTRLLVL.

This chain connects TRBV7-9 to TRBJ1-1; no clear D gene. Germline assignment: CDR1 SEHNR and CDR2 FQNEAQ (reference sequence). This CDR3 region has 15 residues. The V gene lost 5 bases and the J gene lost 4 bases, with 17 bases spanning the gap. The CDR3 sequence is CASSEENYGGTEAFF. The CDR3 nucleotides read TGTGCCAGCAGCGAGGAGAATTACGGCGGCACTGAAGCTTTCTTT.

The genes are TRBV19 and TRBJ2-7; D ambiguous. The CDR3 is made up of 16 amino acids. Trimming shortened V by 1 base and J by 3 bases, and 16 bases separated the two germline ends. The germline CDR1 and CDR2 sequences are LNHDA and SQIVND (reference sequence). The CDR3 nucleotides are TGTGCCAGTAGTATAGCCGGAGAGAGCTTGATCTACGAGCAGTACTTC. Amino acid sequence: CASSIAGESLIYEQYF.

This rearrangement joins TRBV7-6 to TRBJ1-1, with D possibly being TRBD1 (6 bases). Germline values: CDR1 SGHVS, CDR2 FNYEAQ. The CDR3 has 16 residues. V lost 4 bases to trimming and J lost 0 bases, with 15 bases between them. The CDR3 coding sequence is TGTGCCAGCAGCTCATCGGGGGCAACAATGAACACTGAAGCTTTCTTT. This codes for CASSSSGATMNTEAFF.

V usage is TRBV7-9 and J usage is TRBJ2-1, with TRBD2 identical over 12 bases. The germline V gene has CDR1 SEHNR and CDR2 FQNEAQ (reference sequence). The CDR3 sequence is 15 residues long. The J segment lost 6 bases and the V segment lost 6 bases, leaving 6 bases of the junction unmatched. The CDR3: CASRRLAGASNEQFF. In nucleotides, the CDR3 is TGTGCCAGCAGGCGACTAGCGGGAGCATCCAATGAGCAGTTCTTC.

The rearrangement joins TRBV7-6 to TRBJ2-1; 7 bases line up with TRBD2. V shed 4 bases, J shed 2 bases, and the junction held 14 bases outside the gene matches. The germline V gene encodes CDR1 SGHVS and CDR2 FNYEAQ. The CDR3 contains 18 residues. The CDR3 DNA reads as TGTGCCAGCAGCTCTGAACCTAGCGGACCGAGGGCCTACAATGAGCAGTTCTTC. Encoded protein: CASSSEPSGPRAYNEQFF.

Only one count was recorded for this clone. The genes are TRBV7-9 and TRBJ2-3, with unresolved D. The CDR3 is made up of 13 amino acids. Germline CDR1 reads SEHNR; CDR2 reads FQNEAQ (reference sequence). Trimming took 3 bases from V and 4 from J, leaving 8 bases between them. This chain's CDR3 is CASSFVSADTQYF. The CDR3 DNA is TGTGCCAGCAGCTTTGTCAGTGCAGATACGCAGTATTTT.

This clone was seen only once. The J gene is TRBJ1-2, the V gene TRBV27; 8 nucleotides align to TRBD1. Germline V lookup: CDR1 MNHEY, CDR2 SMNVEV (reference sequence). The junction had 12 bases not matched to a gene; V was cut back by 6 bases and J by 0 bases. The CDR3 totals 17 residues. The CDR3 protein is CASRQTNGQGSNYGYTF. The CDR3 bases are TGTGCCAGCAGACAAACCAACGGACAGGGTTCTAACTATGGCTACACCTTC.